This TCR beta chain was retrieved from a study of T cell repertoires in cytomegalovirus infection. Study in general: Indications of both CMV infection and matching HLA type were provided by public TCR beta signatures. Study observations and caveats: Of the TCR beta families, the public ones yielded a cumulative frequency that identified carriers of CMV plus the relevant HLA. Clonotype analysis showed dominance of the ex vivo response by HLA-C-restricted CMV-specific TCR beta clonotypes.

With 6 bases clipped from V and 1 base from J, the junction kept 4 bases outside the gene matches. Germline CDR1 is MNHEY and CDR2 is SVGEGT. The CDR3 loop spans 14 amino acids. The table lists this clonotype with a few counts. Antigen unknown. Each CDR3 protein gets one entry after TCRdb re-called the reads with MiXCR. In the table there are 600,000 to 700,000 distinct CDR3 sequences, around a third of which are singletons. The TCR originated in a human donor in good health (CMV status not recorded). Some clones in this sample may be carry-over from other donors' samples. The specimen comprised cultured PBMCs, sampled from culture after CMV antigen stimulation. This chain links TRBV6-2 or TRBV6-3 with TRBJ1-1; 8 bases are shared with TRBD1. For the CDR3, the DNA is TGTGCCAGCAGCGAGGGGACAGGGAACACTGAAGCTTTCTTT. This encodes CASSEGTGNTEAFF.